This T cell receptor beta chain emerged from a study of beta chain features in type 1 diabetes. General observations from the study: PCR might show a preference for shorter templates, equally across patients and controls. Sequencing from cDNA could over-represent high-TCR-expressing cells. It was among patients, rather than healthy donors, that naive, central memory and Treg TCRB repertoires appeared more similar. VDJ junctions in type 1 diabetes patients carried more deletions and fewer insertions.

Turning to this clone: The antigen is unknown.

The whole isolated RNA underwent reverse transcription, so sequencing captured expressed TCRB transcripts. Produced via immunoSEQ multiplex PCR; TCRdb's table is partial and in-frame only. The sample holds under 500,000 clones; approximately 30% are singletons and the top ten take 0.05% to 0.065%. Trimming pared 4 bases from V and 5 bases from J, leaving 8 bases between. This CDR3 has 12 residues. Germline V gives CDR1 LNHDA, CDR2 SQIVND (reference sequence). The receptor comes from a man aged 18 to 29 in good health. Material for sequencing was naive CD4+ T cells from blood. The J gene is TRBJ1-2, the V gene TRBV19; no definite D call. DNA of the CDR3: TGTGCCAGTAGTAGTACGGGATATGGCTACACCTTC. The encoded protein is CASSSTGYGYTF.